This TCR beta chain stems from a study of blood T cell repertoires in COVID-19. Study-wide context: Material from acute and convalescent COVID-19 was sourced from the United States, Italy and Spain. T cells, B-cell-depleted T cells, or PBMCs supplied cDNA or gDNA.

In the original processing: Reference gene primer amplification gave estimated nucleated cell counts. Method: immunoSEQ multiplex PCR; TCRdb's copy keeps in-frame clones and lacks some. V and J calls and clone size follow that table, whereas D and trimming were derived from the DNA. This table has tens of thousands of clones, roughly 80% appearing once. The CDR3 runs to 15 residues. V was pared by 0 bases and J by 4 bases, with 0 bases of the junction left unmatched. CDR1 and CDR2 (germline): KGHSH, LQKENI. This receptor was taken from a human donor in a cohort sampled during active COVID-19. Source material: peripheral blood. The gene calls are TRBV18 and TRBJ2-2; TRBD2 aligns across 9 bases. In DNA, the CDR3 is TGTGCCAGCTCACCACCTAGCGGGGGCACCGGGGAGCTGTTTTTT. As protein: CASSPPSGGTGELFF.